This T cell receptor (beta chain) was retrieved from a study of T cells in Graves' hyperthyroidism and ophthalmopathy. Study outcomes and limitations: Expanded thyroid clonotypes (above 0.001) were mostly also found in blood.

CDR1 is MNHNS and CDR2 is SASEGT in the germline V gene. V shed 5 bases and J shed 6 bases, with 13 bases lying between them. CDR3 length: 13 amino acids. This clonotype showed up many times. The antigen remains unidentified. Using RNA transcripts as the source, TCR beta CDR3 regions were amplified. The HTBI primer set drove a first-round RT-PCR of the TCR CDR3. TCRdb fed the multiplex PCR reads into MiXCR, producing one record per CDR3 protein. The table includes 300,000 to 350,000 distinct CDR3 sequences, approximately 13% detected once. The receptor comes from a woman in her 30s with Graves' hyperthyroidism. The V and J genes are TRBV6-1 and TRBJ1-1; D unclear. The sample taken for sequencing was blood. The CDR3 sequence: CASSPQNAPEAFF. As DNA, the CDR3 is TGTGCCAGCAGTCCTCAGAACGCCCCTGAAGCTTTCTTT.